Each of the 17 T cell receptor beta chains below was sequenced from the same sample in a study of shared clonotypes between healthy human individuals. Positive CCR7 selection of CD45RO-negative cells yielded the naive CD8 cells, and terminally differentiated effector memory CD45RA+ cells were excluded. Clones were sequenced by immunoSEQ multiplex PCR, and TCRdb holds only the in-frame ones, with some missing. The sample includes roughly 600,000 clones, roughly 98% seen only once; the top ten take 0.3%. Specimen: naive CD8+ T cells sorted from blood. Receptors originate from a man aged 25 to 45 in good health.

The CDR3 is CATETGLGGNEKLFF. The CDR3 nucleotides read TGTGCCACCGAGACGGGCCTCGGGGGTAATGAAAAACTGTTTTTT. The chain links TRBV28 to TRBJ1-4; weak D call: TRBD1 (5 bases). CDR3 size: 15 residues. Trimming left V 10 bases short and J 4 bases short, with 19 bases between. The germline gives CDR1 MDHEN, CDR2 SYDVKM.

This chain links TRBV10-2 with TRBJ2-1; TRBD2 matches 8 bases. With V trimmed by 7 bases and J by 7 bases, 9 bases remained unmatched. From germline, CDR1 is WSHSY and CDR2 SAAADI. The CDR3 contains 14 residues. CDR3 DNA: TGCGCCAGCAAGCCACCAGGCGGGAGGAATGAGCAGTTCTTC. It translates to CASKPPGGRNEQFF.

The gene calls are TRBV7-9 and TRBJ1-4; tentative D call: TRBD1 (5 bases). Between the trimmed V and J ends, which lost 7 bases and 13 bases, there was a span of 13 bases. Germline CDR1 is SEHNR and CDR2 is FQNEAQ (reference sequence). CDR3 length: 11 amino acids. The CDR3 region has the DNA TGTGCCAGCACCTTTGGGGACGTACTGTTTTTT. Translating it yields CASTFGDVLFF.

The chain uses TRBV4-1 and TRBJ2-7, with TRBD2 identical over 7 bases. CDR3 size: 15 residues. The germline gives CDR1 MGHRA, CDR2 YSYEKL. J lost 2 bases, V lost 3 bases, and 7 bases had no gene match. For the CDR3, the DNA is TGCGCCAGCAGCCAGATCTCTAGCGGTACCTACGAGCAGTACTTC. It translates to CASSQISSGTYEQYF.

The V and J genes are TRBV5-1 and TRBJ2-1, with TRBD2 matching over 12 bases. The CDR3 totals 15 residues. The germline V gene has CDR1 SGHRS and CDR2 YFSETQ. V shed 2 bases and J 7 bases; nucleotides not matched to a gene: 4. The CDR3 sequence is CASSFRLAGDNEQFF. CDR3 DNA sequence: TGCGCCAGCAGCTTTAGACTAGCGGGAGATAATGAGCAGTTCTTC.

This chain links TRBV9 with TRBJ2-2, with TRBD2 matching 8 bases. This CDR3 is built from 15 residues. Germline V gives CDR1 SGDLS, CDR2 YYNGEE. The V gene end was trimmed by 3 bases and the J gene end by 4 bases; junction bases not matched to a gene: 5. Written as DNA, the CDR3 is TGTGCCAGCAGCGACGGACTAGCCTCCACCGGGGAGCTGTTTTTT. It specifies CASSDGLASTGELFF.

This clone was seen just once. The rearrangement uses TRBV15 and TRBJ2-3, with 11 bases that match TRBD2. This CDR3 is 19 amino acids long. In germline, CDR1 is LNHNV, CDR2 YYDKDF (reference sequence). Trimming cost V 3 bases and J 2 bases; bases outside gene matches: 13. The CDR3 DNA reads as TGTGCCACCAGCAGTCTAGCGGGAGGCACGCCGAACCCCACAGATACGCAGTATTTT. Translation: CATSSLAGGTPNPTDTQYF.

The chain has TRBV21-1 and TRBJ1-2; TRBD1 is the table's D call, not checked against the DNA. TRBV21-1 is given as a pseudogene. CDR3 size: 14 residues. CDR3 in amino acids: CASSNETGHNGYTF. The CDR3 coding sequence is TGTGCCAGCAGCAATGAGACAGGGCATAACGGCTACACCTTC.

The rearrangement uses TRBV7-2 and TRBJ2-7, with a weak D call TRBD2 (5 bases). From germline, CDR1 is SGHTA and CDR2 FQGNSA. Deletions cut 3 bases from V and 5 bases from J, with 14 bases between. CDR3 size: 14 residues. Here the CDR3 reads CASSFPGGSHEQYF. CDR3 coding DNA: TGTGCCAGCAGCTTTCCTGGAGGATCCCACGAGCAGTACTTC.

This clone appeared once. The V gene is TRBV11-2, the J gene TRBJ2-2; 7 bases line up with TRBD2. Germline trimming cut 4 bases from V and 2 bases from J; bases unmatched to any gene: 10. This CDR3 is built from 17 residues. CDR1 is SGHAT, CDR2 FQNNGV, per germline. The CDR3, as DNA: TGTGCCAGCAGCTCCCCCCAGGGACTACTAAACACCGGGGAGCTGTTTTTT. Residues: CASSSPQGLLNTGELFF.

CDR3 nucleotide sequence: TGTGCCAGCAGCCAAAGACAGGGCAAAGGGATGAACACTGAAGCTTTCTTT. It yields the protein CASSQRQGKGMNTEAFF. The chain links TRBV14 to TRBJ1-1; 7 nucleotides align to TRBD1. CDR1 is SGHDN, CDR2 FVKESK, per germline. The CDR3 spans 17 residues. Losses at the gene ends were 2 bases for V and 0 bases for J; bases not matched to a gene: 9.

The chain combines TRBV29-1 with TRBJ2-1; D perhaps matches TRBD1 (5 bases). Trimming removed 7 bases from V and 3 bases from J, with 16 bases in between. Germline V gene data show CDR1 as SQVTM and CDR2 as ANQGSEA. The CDR3 has 14 amino acids. The DNA for the CDR3 is TGCAGCGCCGACCTGGGGCTAGTCTACAATGAGCAGTTCTTC. Translating it yields CSADLGLVYNEQFF.

The V and J genes are TRBV27 and TRBJ2-7; 8 positions agree with TRBD2. V shed 6 bases, J shed 2 bases, and the junction held 6 bases outside the gene matches. CDR1 is MNHEY and CDR2 is SMNVEV in the germline V gene (reference sequence). CDR3 length: 14 amino acids. CDR3 protein: CASRTGTRAYEQYF. The CDR3 DNA reads TGTGCCAGCAGGACCGGGACTAGAGCCTACGAGCAGTACTTC.

The chain uses TRBV27 and TRBJ2-6; 8 nucleotides match TRBD2. The CDR3 runs 18 residues. Trimming removed 5 bases from V and 0 bases from J; junction bases left unmatched: 9. Germline V gene sequence: CDR1 MNHEY, CDR2 SMNVEV (reference sequence). CDR3 in DNA: TGTGCCAGCAGTCGCCTAGCGGGTACGAGCTCTGGGGCCAACGTCCTGACTTTC. Protein: CASSRLAGTSSGANVLTF.

The chain is built from TRBV2 and TRBJ2-1, with D perhaps matching TRBD1 or TRBD2 (5 bases each). CDR1 SNHLY and CDR2 FYNNEI come from the germline V gene. Trimming stripped 8 bases from V and 5 bases from J, with 16 bases between. The CDR3 has 14 residues. Here the CDR3 reads CASFRDVPNNEQFF. The CDR3 nucleotides read TGTGCCAGCTTCAGGGACGTGCCCAACAATGAGCAGTTCTTC. The full variable domain, its missing parts supplied by reference TRBV2 and TRBJ2-1, is EPEVTQTPSHQVTQMGQEVILRCVPISNHLYFYWYRQILGQKVEFLVSFYNNEISEKSEIFDDQFSVERPDGSNFTLKIRSTKLEDSAMYFCASFRDVPNNEQFFGPGTRLTVL.

The chain combines TRBV14 with TRBJ2-1; 8 bases align to TRBD2. V dropped 0 bases and J dropped 6; count of bases not matched to a gene: 13. The CDR3 length is 18 residues. Germline loops: CDR1 SGHDN, CDR2 FVKESK. For the CDR3, the DNA is TGTGCCAGCAGCCAAGAAGACACCGTTGGACTAGCAGTCAATGAGCAGTTCTTC. Amino acids: CASSQEDTVGLAVNEQFF.

The CDR3 spells CASSSTIINIQYF. The CDR3 nucleotides read TGTGCCAGCAGTTCCACAATCATTAACATTCAGTACTTC. The rearrangement joins TRBV27 to TRBJ2-4; no clear D gene. CDR1 is MNHEY and CDR2 is SMNVEV in the germline V gene (reference sequence). V lost 4 bases and J 7 bases, leaving 11 bases between the germline ends. The CDR3 runs 13 residues.